This TCR beta chain was sequenced during a study of identical twins. Study-level results: Modeled out-of-frame TCR alpha sharing in monozygotic twins fell below observed levels. High-abundance cord blood beta clonotypes had fewer insertions; memory repertoires showed none. Weaker excess sharing between twins was seen in beta out-of-frame sequences. Rather than following the same donors, the conclusions depended on cross-sectional statistical analysis.

The V end was cut by 5 bases, the J end by 6 bases, with 8 bases between. Germline loops: CDR1 SGHTA, CDR2 FQGNSA. This CDR3 has 11 residues. This clonotype came up a few times. What it recognizes is unknown. TCRdb passed the 5' RACE reads through MiXCR, listing each CDR3 protein once. The data show about 240,000 distinct CDR3 sequences, over 9.5% seen once. The sample comprised memory T cells sorted from blood. This receptor was identified in a man over 45 in good health. The chain uses TRBV7-2 and TRBJ2-7; D is unresolved. The CDR3: CASSQSFEQYF. DNA of the CDR3: TGTGCCAGCAGCCAAAGTTTCGAGCAGTACTTC.